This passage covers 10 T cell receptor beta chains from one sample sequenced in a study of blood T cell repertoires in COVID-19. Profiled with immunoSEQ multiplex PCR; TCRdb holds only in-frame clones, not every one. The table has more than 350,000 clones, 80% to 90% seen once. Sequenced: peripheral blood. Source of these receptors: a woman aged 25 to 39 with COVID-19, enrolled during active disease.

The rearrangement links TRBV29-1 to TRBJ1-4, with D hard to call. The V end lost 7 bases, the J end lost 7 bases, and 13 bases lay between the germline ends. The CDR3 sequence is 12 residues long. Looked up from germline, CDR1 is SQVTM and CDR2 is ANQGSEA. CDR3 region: CSAGVAGEKLFF. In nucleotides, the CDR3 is TGCAGCGCCGGGGTTGCAGGTGAAAAACTGTTTTTT.

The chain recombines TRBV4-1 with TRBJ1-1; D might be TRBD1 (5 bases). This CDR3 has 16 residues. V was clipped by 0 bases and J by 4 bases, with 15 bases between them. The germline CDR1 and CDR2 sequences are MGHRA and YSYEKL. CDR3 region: CASSQDGLGRGTEAFF. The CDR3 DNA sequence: TGCGCCAGCAGCCAAGACGGCTTGGGTAGGGGCACTGAAGCTTTCTTT.

The CDR3 DNA reads TGTGCCAGCAGTTTAAGTCAGATAAACATTCAGTACTTC. Translated, it gives CASSLSQINIQYF. The rearrangement uses TRBV27 and TRBJ2-4; D gene ambiguous. This CDR3 comprises 13 residues. Germline V lookup: CDR1 MNHEY, CDR2 SMNVEV (reference sequence). The germline V and J ends were trimmed by 2 bases and 6 bases, with 8 bases remaining between them.

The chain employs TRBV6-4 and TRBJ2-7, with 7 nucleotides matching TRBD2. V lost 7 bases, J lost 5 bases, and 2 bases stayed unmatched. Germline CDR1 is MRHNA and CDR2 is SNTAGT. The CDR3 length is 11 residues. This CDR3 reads CASKGGDEQYV. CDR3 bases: TGTGCCAGCAAGGGAGGGGACGAGCAGTACGTC.

The CDR3 here is CASSPGGTQPQHF. DNA of the CDR3: TGTGCCAGCAGTCCCGGGGGGACTCAGCCCCAGCATTTT. This chain uses TRBV6-2 or TRBV6-3 with TRBJ1-5, with D perhaps TRBD1 (5 bases). The CDR3 covers 13 residues. Between the trimmed V and J ends, which lost 5 bases and 6 bases, there was a span of 11 bases. Germline V gene lookup returns CDR1 MNHEY and CDR2 SVGEGT.

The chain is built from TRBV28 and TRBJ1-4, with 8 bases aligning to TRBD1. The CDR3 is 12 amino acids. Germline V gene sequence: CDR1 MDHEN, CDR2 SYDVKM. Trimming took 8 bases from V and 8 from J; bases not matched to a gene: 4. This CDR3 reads CASSDRVEKLFF. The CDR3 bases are TGTGCCAGCTCGGACAGGGTAGAAAAACTGTTTTTT.

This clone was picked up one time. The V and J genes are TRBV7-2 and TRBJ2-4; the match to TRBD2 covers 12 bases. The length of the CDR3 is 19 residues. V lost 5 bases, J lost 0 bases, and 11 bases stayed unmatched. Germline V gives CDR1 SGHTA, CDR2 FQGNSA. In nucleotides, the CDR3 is TGTGCCAGCAGCCCCTCTAGCGGGAGGGCCGGGATAGCCAAAAACATTCAGTACTTC. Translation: CASSPSSGRAGIAKNIQYF.

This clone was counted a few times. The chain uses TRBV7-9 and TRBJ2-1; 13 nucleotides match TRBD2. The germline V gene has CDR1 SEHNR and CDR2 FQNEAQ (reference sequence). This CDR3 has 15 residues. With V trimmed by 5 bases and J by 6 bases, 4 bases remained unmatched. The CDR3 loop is CASSVRTSGGNEQFF. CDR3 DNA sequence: TGTGCCAGCAGCGTCAGGACTAGCGGGGGCAATGAGCAGTTCTTC.

CDR3 sequence (DNA): TGTGCCAGCAGCGTGGTACTAGCGGGGGCGAGGAATGAGCAGTTCTTC. Its protein is CASSVVLAGARNEQFF. V and J are TRBV9 and TRBJ2-1; TRBD2 aligns across 11 bases. The CDR3 runs 16 residues. J gave up 7 bases and V 2 bases, and 8 bases lay outside the gene matches. Germline lookup yields CDR1 SGDLS and CDR2 YYNGEE.

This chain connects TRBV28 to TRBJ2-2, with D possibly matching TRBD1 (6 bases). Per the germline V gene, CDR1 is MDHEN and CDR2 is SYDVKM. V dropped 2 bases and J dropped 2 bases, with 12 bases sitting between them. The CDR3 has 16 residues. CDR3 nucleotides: TGTGCCAGCAGTTTAAGGGGGATTAGCAACACCGGGGAGCTGTTTTTT. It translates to CASSLRGISNTGELFF.